This TCR beta chain is from a study of T cell clonality in common variable immunodeficiency. Notes on the study in general: CVID subjects had higher TCRbeta clonality than healthy controls, most marked in about a third. CVID subjects shared fewer TCRbeta clones than healthy controls did. The cause of increased CVID clonality remains unclear without subpopulation sequencing. Fewer deletions and N-nucleotide insertions were reportedly seen in common variable immunodeficiency TCR beta sequences.

Germline V gives CDR1 SEHNR, CDR2 FQNEAQ (reference sequence). This CDR3 comprises 12 residues. Regarding this clone: Its antigen is unknown. One end of the junction does not line up with germline, which may come from a read error. The read terminates 3 residues before the CDR3 end, so the remaining end is supplied by the germline J gene.

Some clones are missing from TCRdb's copy, which holds only in-frame ones; the method was immunoSEQ multiplex PCR. In total the sample includes roughly 30,000 clones, none of them seen once. The clonotype comes from a person aged 18-70 years in good health. Sequenced material: peripheral blood mononuclear cells. The rearrangement uses TRBV7-9 and TRBJ2-7; D might be TRBD1 (8 bases). The CDR3 DNA, read in part, is TGTTCCAGCAGCGGGACAGGCTACGAG. This sequence encodes CSSSGTGYE. The full CDR3 sequence reads CSSSGTGYEQYF.